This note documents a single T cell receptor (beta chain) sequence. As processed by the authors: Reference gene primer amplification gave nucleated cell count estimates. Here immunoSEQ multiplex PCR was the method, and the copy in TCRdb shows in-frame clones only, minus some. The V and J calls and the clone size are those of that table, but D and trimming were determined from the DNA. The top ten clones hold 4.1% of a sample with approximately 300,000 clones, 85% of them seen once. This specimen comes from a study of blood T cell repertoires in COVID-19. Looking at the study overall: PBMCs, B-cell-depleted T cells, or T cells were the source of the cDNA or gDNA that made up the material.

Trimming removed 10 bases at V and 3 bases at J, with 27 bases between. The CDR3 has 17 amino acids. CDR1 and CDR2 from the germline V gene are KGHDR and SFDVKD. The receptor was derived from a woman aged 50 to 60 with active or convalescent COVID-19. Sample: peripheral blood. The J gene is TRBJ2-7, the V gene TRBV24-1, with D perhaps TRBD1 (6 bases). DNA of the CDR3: TGTGCCACGGAAACAGGGCATCAAACTAAGCCTCTCTACGAGCAGTACTTC. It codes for CATETGHQTKPLYEQYF.